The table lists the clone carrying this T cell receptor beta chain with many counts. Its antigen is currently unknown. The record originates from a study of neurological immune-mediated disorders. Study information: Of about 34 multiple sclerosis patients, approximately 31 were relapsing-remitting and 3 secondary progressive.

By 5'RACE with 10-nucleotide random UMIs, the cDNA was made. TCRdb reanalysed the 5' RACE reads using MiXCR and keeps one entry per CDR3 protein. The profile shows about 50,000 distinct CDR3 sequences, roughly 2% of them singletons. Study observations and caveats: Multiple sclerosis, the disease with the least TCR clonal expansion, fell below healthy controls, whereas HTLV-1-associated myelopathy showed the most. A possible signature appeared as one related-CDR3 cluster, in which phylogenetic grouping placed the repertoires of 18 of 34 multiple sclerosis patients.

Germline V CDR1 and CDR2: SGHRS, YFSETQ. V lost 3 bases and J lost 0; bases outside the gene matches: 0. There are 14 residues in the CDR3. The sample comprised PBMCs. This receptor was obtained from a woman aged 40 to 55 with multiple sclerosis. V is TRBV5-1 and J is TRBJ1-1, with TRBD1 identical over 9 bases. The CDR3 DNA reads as TGCGCCAGCAGCTACAGGGGGCTGAACACTGAAGCTTTCTTT. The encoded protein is CASSYRGLNTEAFF.